The entry below describes one TCR beta chain. Its antigen remains unidentified. These data are taken from a study of T cells in Graves' hyperthyroidism and ophthalmopathy. Findings and caveats of the study: The model's output predicted ophthalmopathy at a median of around 6.9 months prior to onset.

Between the trimmed V and J ends, which lost 1 base and 5 bases, there was a span of 12 bases. Germline V gene data show CDR1 as MGHRA and CDR2 as YSYEKL. There are 15 residues in the CDR3. Researchers amplified the TCR beta CDR3 regions from RNA transcripts. HTBI primers were employed in a first-round RT-PCR of the TCR CDR3. TCRdb passed the multiplex PCR reads through MiXCR, listing each CDR3 protein once. The sample has about 610,000 distinct CDR3 sequences; around 15% are singletons. This TCR was sampled from a woman aged 40 to 49 with Graves' ophthalmopathy. The chain recombines TRBV4-1 with TRBJ2-1, with D possibly called TRBD1 or TRBD2 (6 bases each). The sequencing sample was made of blood. The CDR3, as DNA: TGCGCCAGCAGCCAAGTCCCGGGGGCGAACAATGAGCAGTTCTTC. It yields the protein CASSQVPGANNEQFF.